This T cell receptor (beta chain) was profiled in a study of post-analysis software for immune sequencing data. The study, taken as a whole, reports: Controls had lower frequencies than patients of about 5 TRBV segments, which included TRBV5-6, TRBV5-1 and TRBV20-1. Under the F measure, samples that were prepared in one batch clustered strongly together. Compared against controls, patients with multiple sclerosis displayed significantly lower normalized Chao1 diversity.

Built from TCR beta cDNA, the libraries had unique molecular identifiers in them. With roughly 0.85 to 11 million T cells as the source, some 500,000 cDNA molecules resulted. TCRdb independently ran MiXCR on the PCR reads; one entry per CDR3 protein. The profile shows 700,000 to 900,000 distinct CDR3 sequences, 35% to 55% of them singletons. The CDR3 extends over 11 amino acids. The germline CDR1 and CDR2 sequences are SQVTM and ANQGSEA. Trimming took 7 bases from V and 8 from J; bases not matched to a gene: 6. Points on this clonotype: Its antigen is undetermined.

V is TRBV29-1 and J is TRBJ1-2; 8 positions match TRBD1. The clonotype originates from a girl aged 10 to 17 with multiple sclerosis. The sequenced sample consisted of blood. Here the CDR3 DNA reads TGCAGCGGGAGGGACAGGCAAGGCTACACCTTC. Amino acids: CSGRDRQGYTF. Together with reference TRBV29-1 and TRBJ1-2, the CDR3 gives the full variable domain: SAVISQKPSRDICQRGTSLTIQCQVDSQVTMMFWYRQQPGQSLTLIATANQGSEATYESGFVIDKFPISRPNLTFSTLTVSNMSPEDSSIYLCSGRDRQGYTFGSGTRLTVV.